Listed below are T cell receptor beta chains from one sample, sequenced in a study of beta chain features in type 1 diabetes. TCRdb's copy holds only in-frame clones and misses some; the assay was immunoSEQ multiplex PCR. The data contain under 850,000 clones, around an eighth of them singletons. Sequenced: naive CD4+ T cells from blood. These receptors all come from a man younger than 35 with type 1 diabetes. Each CDR3 is given with its conserved first and last residue. A D gene is named only where the DNA matches it firmly. Expanded clones are given a class, and other clones once, few, many or no size at all.

D	V	size	J	CDR3	DNA
-	TRBV6-5	-	TRBJ1-1	CASSYSTYGHFEAFF	TGTGCCAGCAGTTACTCGACTTACGGACACTTTGAAGCTTTCTTT
-	TRBV5-6	few	TRBJ2-7	CASSSTGGYRNEQYF	TGTGCCAGCAGCTCCACCGGGGGCTACAGGAACGAGCAGTACTTC
TRBD1	TRBV29-1	few	TRBJ1-1	CSDRGDSTEAFF	TGCAGCGACAGGGGGGACAGCACTGAAGCTTTCTTT
-	TRBV29-1	-	TRBJ1-1	CSAPGQRGSMNTEAFF	TGCAGCGCCCCAGGACAGCGGGGATCCATGAACACTGAAGCTTTCTTT
TRBD1	TRBV19	-	TRBJ2-7	CASSPPTGASTRYEQYF	TGTGCCAGTAGCCCTCCGACAGGGGCCTCAACCCGCTACGAGCAGTACTTC
-	TRBV7-7	-	TRBJ2-3	CASSLGTLDTQYF	TGTGCCAGCAGCTTAGGGACCCTGGATACGCAGTATTTT
-	TRBV28	few	TRBJ1-2	CASSFQGLRGYTF	TGTGCCAGCAGTTTCCAGGGGCTGCGGGGCTACACCTTC
TRBD1	TRBV2	few	TRBJ2-2	CASRPRGPYGELFF	TGTGCCAGCAGGCCCAGGGGGCCCTACGGGGAGCTGTTTTTT
-	TRBV10-3	few	TRBJ2-3	CASGAGDTDTQYF	TGTGCCTCCGGGGCAGGTGACACAGATACGCAGTATTTT
-	TRBV29-1	few	TRBJ2-7	CSVRGRGYEQYF	TGCAGCGTTAGAGGAAGGGGTTACGAGCAGTACTTC
-	TRBV14	-	TRBJ2-5	CASSQLASQRAQETQYF	TGTGCCAGCAGCCAATTGGCCAGCCAGAGAGCCCAAGAGACCCAGTACTTC
-	TRBV28	-	TRBJ2-7	CASIPGQTYSYEQYF	TGTGCCAGCATCCCTGGCCAGACCTACTCCTACGAGCAGTACTTC
-	TRBV30	-	TRBJ2-7	CAWSRDSGALEQYF	TGTGCCTGGAGCCGGGACTCAGGGGCTCTCGAGCAGTACTTC
TRBD1	TRBV18	few	TRBJ2-7	CASSPVGGTGHEQYF	TGTGCCAGCTCACCTGTTGGAGGGACAGGACACGAGCAGTACTTC
-	TRBV2	few	TRBJ1-6	CASSEGALNSPLHF	TGTGCCAGCAGTGAAGGGGCCTTAAATTCACCCCTCCACTTT
TRBD1	TRBV7-6	-	TRBJ1-2	CASSSQGAIGYTF	TGTGCCAGCAGCTCTCAGGGGGCGATAGGCTACACCTTC
-	TRBV5-4	-	TRBJ1-2	CASSLRENYDGYTF	TGTGCCAGCAGCTTGCGGGAGAACTATGATGGCTACACCTTC
-	TRBV5-1	few	TRBJ1-6	CASSLMGDLSSPLHF	TGCGCCAGCAGCTTGATGGGGGACCTATCTTCACCCCTCCACTTT
-	TRBV12-5	-	TRBJ2-1	CASKDSALLSEFF	TGTGCTAGTAAGGACAGTGCCCTACTTTCGGAGTTCTTC
-	TRBV25-1	-	TRBJ1-1	CASSDRAENSEAFF	TGTGCCAGCAGTGATAGAGCCGAGAATTCTGAAGCTTTCTTT
-	TRBV5-1	-	TRBJ2-2	CASRATGELFF	TGCGCCAGCAGGGCAACCGGGGAGCTGTTTTTT
-	TRBV25-1	-	TRBJ1-1	CASSLYYRDEAFF	TGTGCCAGCTCACTCTATTACAGGGACGAAGCTTTCTTT